The 3 T cell receptor beta chains below were found in one sample sequenced in a study of OX40 agonist ivuxolimab in advanced cancers. Repertoires were generated with immunoSEQ multiplex PCR, while TCRdb's copy carries only in-frame clones and drops some. This sample yields 40,000 or so clones, of which approximately 84% are seen a single time; over 0.3% belongs to the top ten. The source was CD4+ or CD8+ T cells sorted from blood, collected in a trial of the OX40 agonist ivuxolimab. Every receptor here comes from an adult with an advanced solid tumor such as melanoma, head and neck, liver or kidney cancer.

This chain connects TRBV4-2 to TRBJ2-1; 11 nucleotides match TRBD2. Per germline, CDR1 LGHNA and CDR2 YNFKEQ. Trimming took 3 bases from V and 0 from J; bases not matched to a gene: 16. The CDR3 sequence is 21 residues long. The CDR3 loop reads CASSQEALAGGHLSSYNEQFF. The CDR3 DNA reads as TGTGCCAGCAGCCAGGAGGCTCTAGCGGGAGGCCACCTCAGCTCCTACAATGAGCAGTTCTTC.

V is TRBV28 and J is TRBJ2-1; TRBD2 matches at 10 bases. The CDR3 extends over 15 amino acids. The junction had 6 bases not matched to a gene; V was cut back by 6 bases and J by 4 bases. Germline lookup yields CDR1 MDHEN and CDR2 SYDVKM. CDR3 nucleotides: TGTGCCAGCAGGCGAGCGGGAGGGGTGTACAATGAGCAGTTCTTC. It is translated as CASRRAGGVYNEQFF.

The rearrangement uses TRBV7-9 and TRBJ1-5; 10 bases fit TRBD1. The CDR3 has 17 residues. Looked up from germline, CDR1 is SEHNR and CDR2 is FQNEAQ (reference sequence). With 3 bases clipped from V and 0 bases from J, the junction kept 5 bases outside the gene matches. CDR3 sequence: CASSFDRGPNSNQPQHF. The CDR3 nucleotides read TGTGCCAGCAGCTTCGACAGGGGGCCAAATAGCAATCAGCCCCAGCATTTT.